Each of the 22 T cell receptor beta chains below was sequenced from the same sample in a study of identical twins. TCRdb used MiXCR to reprocess the 5' RACE reads, holding one entry per CDR3 protein. Of about 1.7 million distinct CDR3 sequences listed, more than 30% are singletons. The sample was cord blood. The origin of the receptors is a newborn girl in good health.

A few counts support this clonotype. The chain couples TRBV2 to TRBJ1-5; TRBD1 might be the D (5 bases). The V and J ends lost 4 bases and 4 bases respectively, with 11 bases between them. Germline lookup yields CDR1 SNHLY and CDR2 FYNNEI. The CDR3 runs 14 residues. The CDR3 bases are TGTGCCAGCAGTGGGACACAGAGGAATCAGCCCCAGCATTTT. Translating it yields CASSGTQRNQPQHF. The full variable domain, its missing parts supplied by reference TRBV2 and TRBJ1-5, is EPEVTQTPSHQVTQMGQEVILRCVPISNHLYFYWYRQILGQKVEFLVSFYNNEISEKSEIFDDQFSVERPDGSNFTLKIRSTKLEDSAMYFCASSGTQRNQPQHFGDGTRLSIL.

This clonotype has only a few counts. This sequence joins TRBV27 and TRBJ1-6; D is possibly TRBD1 (5 bases). There are 15 residues in the CDR3. V lost 2 bases and J 9 bases, leaving 14 bases between the germline ends. Germline V gene data show CDR1 as MNHEY and CDR2 as SMNVEV (reference sequence). CDR3 amino acids: CASSLVAGGGSPLHF. The CDR3 DNA sequence: TGTGCCAGCAGTTTAGTGGCGGGGGGAGGTTCACCCCTCCACTTT.

This clonotype was picked up one time. The chain recombines TRBV21-1 with TRBJ2-1. TRBV21-1 represents a pseudogene. CDR3 length: 15 residues. The CDR3, as DNA: TGTGCCAGCCGGAGCGAGACCACTTTCTACAATGAGCAGTTCTTC. Translation: CASRSETTFYNEQFF.

The CDR3 DNA sequence: TGTGCCAGCAGCTTTCACGGGAAGGATCAGCCCCAGCATTTT. Its translation: CASSFHGKDQPQHF. This chain links TRBV7-9 with TRBJ1-5; D gene ambiguous. The germline V and J ends were trimmed by 3 bases and 5 bases, with 11 bases remaining between them. The length of the CDR3 is 14 residues. Looked up from germline, CDR1 is SEHNR and CDR2 is FQNEAQ (reference sequence).

Regarding this clonotype: Sequence at one end of the junction differs from germline and may be a read error. J is TRBJ2-2 and V is TRBV7-7, with D perhaps matching TRBD2 (6 bases). Germline assignment: CDR1 SSHAT and CDR2 FNYEAQ (reference sequence). The CDR3 runs 13 residues. CDR3 nucleotide sequence: TGTGCTAGCAATATCGGAGGGACCGGGGAGCTGTTTTTT. It codes for CASNIGGTGELFF.

This clonotype is a singleton in its sample. The chain employs TRBV10-3 and TRBJ2-2; 9 bases are shared with TRBD2. This CDR3 has 15 amino acids. The germline CDR1 and CDR2 sequences are ENHRY and SYGVKD. After removal of 4 bases from V and 1 base from J, the junction contained 1 base not matched to a gene. CDR3 protein: CAISGTSENTGELFF. As DNA, the CDR3 is TGTGCCATCAGTGGGACTAGCGAGAACACCGGGGAGCTGTTTTTT.

This clonotype has only a few counts. J is TRBJ2-7 and V is TRBV10-3; D gene unclear. V gave up 2 bases and J gave up 2 bases, with 7 bases separating them. The length of the CDR3 is 13 residues. Germline V gives CDR1 ENHRY, CDR2 SYGVKD. CDR3 loop: CAISEVRTYEQYF. CDR3 DNA: TGTGCCATCAGTGAGGTCAGAACCTACGAGCAGTACTTC.

This clonotype was picked up a small number of times. The chain recombines TRBV20-1 with TRBJ2-7; D gene unclear. The CDR3 sequence is 13 residues long. V lost 2 bases and J 1 base, leaving 9 bases between the germline ends. Germline V CDR1 and CDR2: DFQATT, SNEGSKA (reference sequence). The CDR3 sequence is CSARKTASYEQYF. In nucleotides, the CDR3 is TGCAGTGCTAGAAAGACCGCTTCCTACGAGCAGTACTTC.

V and J are TRBV19 and TRBJ1-6; D is unclear. Trimming pared 3 bases from V and 7 bases from J, leaving 19 bases between. Germline CDR1 reads LNHDA; CDR2 reads SQIVND (reference sequence). The CDR3 has 17 residues. CDR3 sequence (DNA): TGTGCCAGTAGTATTTGGGCAGCTGGAAGAAGGAATTCACCCCTCCACTTT. As protein: CASSIWAAGRRNSPLHF.

V usage is TRBV20-1 and J usage is TRBJ1-1, with D tentatively TRBD1 (6 bases). The CDR3 loop spans 16 amino acids. Trimming stripped 0 bases from V and 1 base from J, with 15 bases between. The germline V gene has CDR1 DFQATT and CDR2 SNEGSKA (reference sequence). CDR3 in DNA: TGCAGTGCTAGAGATCTCGGTGACAGGCGGAACACTGAAGCTTTCTTT. Its translation: CSARDLGDRRNTEAFF.

This clonotype was recorded a few times. The rearrangement links TRBV3-1 to TRBJ2-1; TRBD2 is a possible D gene (5 bases). The V and J ends lost 2 bases and 13 bases respectively, with 21 bases between them. This CDR3 region has 15 residues. CDR1 and CDR2 from the germline V gene are LGHDT and YNNKEL (reference sequence). DNA of the CDR3: TGTGCCAGCAGCCAACACGCCGACTCTCTCGGGGTCCAGTTCTTC. Protein product: CASSQHADSLGVQFF.

The chain links TRBV6-5 to TRBJ2-3; D may be TRBD2 (5 bases). The CDR3 extends over 14 amino acids. V was clipped by 8 bases and J by 0 bases, with 12 bases between them. CDR1 MNHEY and CDR2 SVGAGI come from the germline V gene. CDR3 protein: CASGRRTSTDTQYF. As DNA, the CDR3 is TGTGCCAGCGGAAGGCGGACTAGCACAGATACGCAGTATTTT.

V is TRBV3-1 and J is TRBJ2-3; D may be TRBD1 or TRBD2 (5 bases each). The CDR3 runs to 16 residues. V lost 1 base to trimming and J lost 1 base, with 12 bases between them. Germline lookup yields CDR1 LGHDT and CDR2 YNNKEL (reference sequence). The CDR3 DNA reads TGTGCCAGCAGCCAAGTTGATTGGGGACGCACAGATACGCAGTATTTT. It yields the protein CASSQVDWGRTDTQYF.

In this sample, this clonotype turned up once. This chain uses TRBV6-5 with TRBJ2-3; 10 bases align to TRBD2. The V and J ends lost 10 bases and 6 bases, in that order; junction bases with no gene match: 10. The CDR3 loop spans 14 amino acids. Germline lookup yields CDR1 MNHEY and CDR2 SVGAGI. The CDR3 DNA is TGTGCCATCGCCATGCTAGCGGGAGCTGATACGCAGTATTTT. As protein: CAIAMLAGADTQYF.

This clonotype has only a few counts. This chain connects TRBV7-2 to TRBJ2-5, with 10 nucleotides matching TRBD2. Gene TRBJ2-7 matches the end of the DNA better, so the J call may be wrong. Germline V gives CDR1 SGHTA, CDR2 FQGNSA. There are 15 residues in the CDR3. CDR3 region: CASSFTGTSAFEQYF. The CDR3 bases are TGTGCCAGCAGCTTCACCGGGACTAGCGCGTTCGAGCAGTACTTC.

The chain uses TRBV7-9 and TRBJ2-7; 9 bases line up with TRBD2. The germline gives CDR1 SEHNR, CDR2 FQNEAQ (reference sequence). With V trimmed by 5 bases and J by 3 bases, 11 bases remained unmatched. This CDR3 has 16 residues. CDR3 sequence (DNA): TGTGCCAGCAGCGCCCACAATAAGCGGGAGGTCTACGAGCAGTACTTC. It encodes CASSAHNKREVYEQYF.

The chain combines TRBV10-3 with TRBJ2-7, with D possibly matching TRBD1 (6 bases). V was shortened by 7 bases and J by 3 bases, with 10 bases between the two germline ends. The V gene's germline CDR1 is ENHRY and CDR2 SYGVKD. The length of the CDR3 is 12 residues. The CDR3 here is CAITGDLYEQYF. CDR3 DNA sequence: TGTGCCATCACAGGGGACCTCTACGAGCAGTACTTC.

This clonotype showed up just a few times. The chain carries TRBV7-6 and TRBJ2-5; possible D gene TRBD2, 5 bases. Germline V gene sequence: CDR1 SGHVS, CDR2 FNYEAQ. The CDR3 runs to 14 residues. V dropped 5 bases and J dropped 5 bases, with 15 bases sitting between them. The CDR3 DNA follows: TGTGCCAGCAGCCCCACTTGGACTCCGGAGACCCAGTACTTC. Translating gives CASSPTWTPETQYF. The variable domain in full, completed from reference TRBV7-6 and TRBJ2-5, reads GAGVSQSPRYKVTKRGQDVALRCDPISGHVSLYWYRQALGQGPEFLTYFNYEAQQDKSGLPNDRFSAERPEGSISTLTIQRTEQRDSAMYRCASSPTWTPETQYFGPGTRLLVL.

This clonotype appeared a single time. The rearrangement joins TRBV5-1 to TRBJ2-7; D is perhaps TRBD2 (7 bases). Germline assignment: CDR1 SGHRS and CDR2 YFSETQ. This CDR3 spans 15 amino acids. The V and J ends lost 4 bases and 2 bases respectively, with 16 bases between them. CDR3 sequence: CASSTGGLAAYEQYF. In DNA form, the CDR3 reads TGCGCCAGCAGCACGGGGGGCTTAGCGGCCTACGAGCAGTACTTC. The full variable domain, completed using reference TRBV5-1 and TRBJ2-7, is KAGVTQTPRYLIKTRGQQVTLSCSPISGHRSVSWYQQTPGQGLQFLFEYFSETQRNKGNFPGRFSGRQFSNSRSEMNVSTLELGDSALYLCASSTGGLAAYEQYFGPGTRLTVT.

The table lists this clonotype with a few counts. This chain joins TRBV20-1 and TRBJ2-5; no clear D gene. The J call could be wrong; TRBJ2-7 is a better fit for the DNA end. CDR1 is DFQATT, CDR2 SNEGSKA, per germline (reference sequence). The CDR3 extends over 13 amino acids. In nucleotides, the CDR3 is TGCAGTGCTAGGGTCGGTACGCCCCACGAGCAGTACTTC. This sequence encodes CSARVGTPHEQYF.

The gene calls are TRBV28 and TRBJ2-5; weak D call: TRBD2 (6 bases). The length of the CDR3 is 16 residues. Germline V lookup: CDR1 MDHEN, CDR2 SYDVKM. The ends were cut back, 8 bases at V and 1 base at J, with 20 bases in the middle. CDR3: CASGSIPKRVQETQYF. In DNA, the CDR3 is TGTGCCAGCGGCAGTATCCCTAAGCGGGTCCAAGAGACCCAGTACTTC.

The chain combines TRBV12-3 or TRBV12-4 with TRBJ1-6; D remains ambiguous. V was clipped by 2 bases and J by 7 bases, with 12 bases between them. This CDR3 spans 15 amino acids. As DNA, the CDR3 is TGTGCCAGCAGTTTATCCGGCATTGGGAATTCACCCCTCCACTTT. This gives the protein CASSLSGIGNSPLHF.